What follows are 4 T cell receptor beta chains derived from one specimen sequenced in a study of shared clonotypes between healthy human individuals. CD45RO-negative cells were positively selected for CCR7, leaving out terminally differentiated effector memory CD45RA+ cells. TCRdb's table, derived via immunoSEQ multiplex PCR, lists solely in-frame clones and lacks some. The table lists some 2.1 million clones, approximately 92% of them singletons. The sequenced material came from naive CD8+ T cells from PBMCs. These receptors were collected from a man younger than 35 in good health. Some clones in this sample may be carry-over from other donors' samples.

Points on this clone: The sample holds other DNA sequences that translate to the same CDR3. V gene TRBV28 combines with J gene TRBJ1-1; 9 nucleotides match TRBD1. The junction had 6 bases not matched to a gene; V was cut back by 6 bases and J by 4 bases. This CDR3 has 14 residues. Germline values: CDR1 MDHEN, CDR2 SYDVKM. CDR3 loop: CASSLTGGSTEAFF. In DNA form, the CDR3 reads TGTGCCAGCAGCCTAACAGGGGGCAGCACTGAAGCTTTCTTT.

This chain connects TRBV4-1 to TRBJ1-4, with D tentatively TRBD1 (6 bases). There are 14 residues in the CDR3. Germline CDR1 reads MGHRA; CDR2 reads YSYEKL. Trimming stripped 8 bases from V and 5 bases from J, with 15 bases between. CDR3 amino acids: CASGTPPGNEKLFF. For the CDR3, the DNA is TGCGCCAGCGGGACACCCCCCGGGAATGAAAAACTGTTTTTT.

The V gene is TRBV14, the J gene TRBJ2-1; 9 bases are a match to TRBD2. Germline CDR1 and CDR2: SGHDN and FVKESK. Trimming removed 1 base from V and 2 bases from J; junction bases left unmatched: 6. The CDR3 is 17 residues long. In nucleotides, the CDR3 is TGTGCCAGCAGCCAAGGGGGCGGGAGGGTGACCTACAATGAGCAGTTCTTC. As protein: CASSQGGGRVTYNEQFF.

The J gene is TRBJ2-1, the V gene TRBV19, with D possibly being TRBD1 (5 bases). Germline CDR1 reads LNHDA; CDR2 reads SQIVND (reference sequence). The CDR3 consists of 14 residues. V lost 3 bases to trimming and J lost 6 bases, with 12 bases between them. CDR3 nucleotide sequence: TGTGCCAGTAGTATCAGGGTTTTAGGCAATGAGCAGTTCTTC. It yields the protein CASSIRVLGNEQFF.